Below are 26 T cell receptor beta chains sequenced from a single sample in a study of T cells in tuberculosis. TCRdb's table, derived via immunoSEQ multiplex PCR, lists solely in-frame clones and lacks some. The profile shows tens of thousands of clones, approximately 97% of them singletons. The specimen sequenced was PBMCs. These receptors came from a donor aged 10 to 29 with latent tuberculosis or without tuberculosis infection.

This clone was recorded once. This chain links TRBV29-1 with TRBJ2-7, with D possibly TRBD2 on 5 matching bases. From germline, CDR1 is SQVTM and CDR2 ANQGSEA. The ends were cut back, 4 bases at V and 2 bases at J, with 21 bases in the middle. CDR3 size: 16 residues. CDR3 bases: TGCAGCGTTGGGAGTTCCGGGAAATCATTTGCCTACGAGCAGTACTTC. This gives the protein CSVGSSGKSFAYEQYF.

The chain carries TRBV5-1 and TRBJ2-3; 12 bases match TRBD2. The CDR3 covers 16 residues. The germline CDR1 and CDR2 sequences are SGHRS and YFSETQ. V trimming: 3 bases; J trimming: 2 bases; junction bases outside the gene matches: 4. CDR3 loop: CASSSGLAGFTDTQYF. CDR3 DNA sequence: TGCGCCAGCAGCTCAGGACTAGCGGGGTTCACAGATACGCAGTATTTT.

This chain uses TRBV2 with TRBJ2-3; D is ambiguous. With 7 bases removed from V and 2 bases from J, the gap between germline ends came to 7 bases. CDR3 length: 12 residues. Germline V gene sequence: CDR1 SNHLY, CDR2 FYNNEI. CDR3 bases: TGTGCCAGCAATCAAAACACAGATACGCAGTATTTT. Encoded protein: CASNQNTDTQYF.

J is TRBJ1-2 and V is TRBV4-2; perhaps TRBD1 as D (5 bases). The length of the CDR3 is 14 residues. Trimming cost V 0 bases and J 3 bases, with 8 bases left between them. Germline V lookup: CDR1 LGHNA, CDR2 YNFKEQ. DNA of the CDR3: TGTGCCAGCAGCCAAGACAGGGTGGACTATGGCTACACCTTC. It specifies CASSQDRVDYGYTF.

V gene TRBV30 combines with J gene TRBJ1-3, with TRBD1 identical over 8 bases. The CDR3 is 14 amino acids. Germline V gene lookup returns CDR1 GTSNPN and CDR2 SVGIG (reference sequence). V was pared by 5 bases and J by 2 bases, with 5 bases of the junction left unmatched. DNA of the CDR3: TGTGCCTGGCGTAGGACAGGGCCTGGAAACACCATATATTTT. This gives the protein CAWRRTGPGNTIYF.

The chain has TRBV18 and TRBJ1-4; D is unresolved. Germline V lookup: CDR1 KGHSH, CDR2 LQKENI. This CDR3 is 13 amino acids long. Trimming removed 3 bases from V and 6 bases from J, with 8 bases in between. CDR3 nucleotides: TGTGCCAGCTCACCCCTGGAGGATGAAAAACTGTTTTTT. As protein: CASSPLEDEKLFF.

This chain's CDR3 is CASSPLASGLDEQFF. The DNA of the CDR3 is TGTGCCAGCTCACCCCTAGCTAGCGGGTTGGATGAGCAGTTCTTC. The V and J genes are TRBV18 and TRBJ2-1; 8 nucleotides line up with TRBD2. Germline values: CDR1 KGHSH, CDR2 LQKENI. The CDR3 runs 15 residues. With 3 bases clipped from V and 8 bases from J, the junction kept 9 bases outside the gene matches.

This sequence joins TRBV9 and TRBJ1-1, with D hard to call. Germline CDR1 and CDR2: SGDLS and YYNGEE. This CDR3 has 14 residues. The V and J ends lost 2 bases and 4 bases respectively, with 12 bases between them. Here the CDR3 DNA reads TGTGCCAGCAGCGTCTCGGGGTCTAGCACTGAAGCTTTCTTT. It yields the protein CASSVSGSSTEAFF.

J is TRBJ2-7 and V is TRBV2; 8 nucleotides line up with TRBD2. The germline V gene has CDR1 SNHLY and CDR2 FYNNEI. The CDR3 contains 17 residues. The trim removed 0 bases at V and 6 bases at J, leaving 13 bases unmatched. The CDR3 sequence is CASSEALPGGVWTEQYF. CDR3 coding DNA: TGTGCCAGCAGTGAAGCGCTTCCGGGAGGGGTATGGACCGAGCAGTACTTC. The complete variable domain, with remaining parts taken from reference TRBV2 and TRBJ2-7, reads EPEVTQTPSHQVTQMGQEVILRCVPISNHLYFYWYRQILGQKVEFLVSFYNNEISEKSEIFDDQFSVERPDGSNFTLKIRSTKLEDSAMYFCASSEALPGGVWTEQYFGPGTRLTVT.

This chain joins TRBV25-1 and TRBJ2-2; 9 bases are shared with TRBD2. The CDR3 consists of 16 residues. Germline lookup yields CDR1 MGHDK and CDR2 SYGVNS. The V segment lost 4 bases and the J segment 4 bases; nucleotides outside the gene matches: 7. DNA for the CDR3: TGTGCCAGCAGTGCTCCGGGACTAGCCTTCACCGGGGAGCTGTTTTTT. Translating it yields CASSAPGLAFTGELFF.

The V call is TRBV9, the J call TRBJ2-7; 7 nucleotides align to TRBD2. The CDR3 sequence is 15 residues long. The germline gives CDR1 SGDLS, CDR2 YYNGEE. V dropped 0 bases and J dropped 3; count of bases not matched to a gene: 6. The CDR3 region is CASSVDPAGHYEQYF. CDR3 nucleotides: TGTGCCAGCAGCGTAGACCCAGCGGGGCACTACGAGCAGTACTTC.

The chain has TRBV2 and TRBJ2-1; 11 bases align to TRBD2. Germline V CDR1 and CDR2: SNHLY, FYNNEI. The V and J ends lost 10 bases and 7 bases, in that order; junction bases with no gene match: 6. The CDR3 has 13 amino acids. CDR3 sequence (DNA): TGTGCCACGACTAGCGGGAATTTGAATGAGCAGTTCTTC. As protein: CATTSGNLNEQFF.

V and J are TRBV12-5 and TRBJ2-7, with 10 bases that match TRBD2. The V gene's germline CDR1 is LGHNT and CDR2 FRNRAP. The CDR3 covers 14 residues. J gave up 5 bases and V 1 base, and 2 bases lay outside the gene matches. The CDR3 nucleotides are TGTGCTAGTGGTTTGGGGGGGACTAGCGACGAGCAGTACTTC. Encoded protein: CASGLGGTSDEQYF.

V is TRBV11-3 and J is TRBJ1-1; 9 positions match TRBD1. The length of the CDR3 is 15 residues. J was trimmed by 5 bases and V by 3 bases; bases with no gene match: 7. Germline CDR1 SGHNT, CDR2 YENEEA. CDR3 region: CASSFSRDRVTEAFF. CDR3 coding DNA: TGTGCCAGCAGCTTCTCCCGGGACAGGGTAACTGAAGCTTTCTTT. The full variable domain, in which reference TRBV11-3 and TRBJ1-1 provide the parts outside the CDR3, is EAGVVQSPRYKIIEKKQPVAFWCNPISGHNTLYWYLQNLGQGPELLIRYENEEAVDDSQLPKDRFSAERLKGVDSTLKIQPAELGDSAVYLCASSFSRDRVTEAFFGQGTRLTVV.

V is TRBV27 and J is TRBJ2-5; 8 bases line up with TRBD2. V was pared by 7 bases and J by 1 base, with 11 bases of the junction left unmatched. Germline V CDR1 and CDR2: MNHEY, SMNVEV (reference sequence). CDR3 length: 16 amino acids. The CDR3 DNA reads TGTGCCAGCATTCGTTCCGGCGGGAGGTTCCAAGAGACCCAGTACTTC. It codes for CASIRSGGRFQETQYF.

V gene TRBV5-1 combines with J gene TRBJ2-7; TRBD2 aligns across 8 bases. CDR3 length: 14 residues. The V segment lost 2 bases and the J segment 3 bases; nucleotides outside the gene matches: 4. Germline CDR1 and CDR2: SGHRS and YFSETQ. The CDR3 coding sequence is TGCGCCAGCAGCTTCGGGGGGGCTCGCTACGAGCAGTACTTC. Protein: CASSFGGARYEQYF.

The chain has TRBV6-6 and TRBJ2-2; D unresolved. V dropped 6 bases and J dropped 4 bases, with 3 bases sitting between them. This CDR3 has 11 residues. Germline lookup yields CDR1 MNHNY and CDR2 SVGAGI (reference sequence). CDR3 in amino acids: CASSRTGELFF. The CDR3 nucleotides are TGTGCCAGCAGCCGCACCGGGGAGCTGTTTTTT.

The V gene is TRBV28, the J gene TRBJ1-1; no definite D call. Germline CDR1 is MDHEN and CDR2 is SYDVKM. CDR3 size: 15 residues. Trimming removed 1 base from V and 1 base from J, with 10 bases in between. The CDR3 DNA is TGTGCCAGCAGTTTATTGGTCGGTGGGAACACTGAAGCTTTCTTT. Its protein is CASSLLVGGNTEAFF.

The rearrangement uses TRBV7-3 and TRBJ2-3, with 9 bases fitting TRBD2. V shed 5 bases, J shed 3 bases, and the junction held 6 bases outside the gene matches. CDR1 SGHTA and CDR2 FQGTGA come from the germline V gene. The length of the CDR3 is 15 residues. CDR3 sequence reads: CASSPLAGETDTQYF. In DNA, the CDR3 is TGTGCCAGCAGCCCTTTAGCGGGGGAAACAGATACGCAGTATTTT.

This clone was seen a single time. The chain recombines TRBV19 with TRBJ2-1; 14 bases fit TRBD2. Trimming took 1 base from V and 6 from J; bases not matched to a gene: 8. Germline V gives CDR1 LNHDA, CDR2 SQIVND (reference sequence). This CDR3 is 18 amino acids long. DNA of the CDR3: TGTGCCAGTAGTATAGGAGTTCGGGGACTAGCGGGGGTCAATGAGCAGTTCTTC. Its protein is CASSIGVRGLAGVNEQFF.

This chain joins TRBV5-1 and TRBJ2-1; a weak D match, TRBD2 (6 bases). This CDR3 region has 13 residues. Germline assignment: CDR1 SGHRS and CDR2 YFSETQ. The V gene lost 2 bases and the J gene lost 6 bases, with 9 bases spanning the gap. The CDR3 sequence is CASSLTSSNEQFF. The CDR3 nucleotides are TGCGCCAGCAGCTTAACTAGCAGCAATGAGCAGTTCTTC.

This rearrangement joins TRBV29-1 to TRBJ2-7, with D perhaps TRBD1 (6 bases). The CDR3 is 13 amino acids. V dropped 4 bases and J dropped 9 bases, with 19 bases sitting between them. CDR1 SQVTM and CDR2 ANQGSEA come from the germline V gene. The CDR3: CSVVLGTTQGQYF. The DNA of the CDR3 is TGCAGCGTTGTCCTCGGGACAACCCAGGGGCAGTACTTC.

The rearrangement links TRBV9 to TRBJ1-5; TRBD1 matches 7 bases. This CDR3 comprises 14 residues. With 4 bases clipped from V and 5 bases from J, the junction kept 6 bases outside the gene matches. Germline V gives CDR1 SGDLS, CDR2 YYNGEE. The DNA for the CDR3 is TGTGCCAGCAGCCCCGGAGGGGGCGATCAGCCCCAGCATTTT. It is translated as CASSPGGGDQPQHF.

The chain joins TRBV5-6 to TRBJ2-7, with 10 positions matching TRBD2. Unmatched junction bases numbered 12, after V lost 3 bases and J lost 3 bases. The CDR3 length is 17 residues. Looked up from germline, CDR1 is SGHDT and CDR2 is YYEEEE. The CDR3 loop reads CASSWPAGLAGDYEQYF. For the CDR3, the DNA is TGTGCCAGCAGCTGGCCCGCGGGGCTAGCGGGGGACTACGAGCAGTACTTC.

The V call is TRBV11-3, the J call TRBJ2-5, with D possibly being TRBD2 (6 bases). Per germline, CDR1 SGHNT and CDR2 YENEEA. V shed 3 bases and J shed 6 bases, with 14 bases lying between them. The CDR3 runs to 14 residues. In DNA, the CDR3 is TGTGCCAGCAGCTTGGGGGGTAGCGCCCAGACCCAGTACTTC. It translates to CASSLGGSAQTQYF.

This chain connects TRBV19 to TRBJ2-6; D possibly corresponds to TRBD2 (5 bases). Germline assignment: CDR1 LNHDA and CDR2 SQIVND (reference sequence). The V end lost 9 bases, the J end lost 0 bases, and 9 bases lay between the germline ends. The CDR3 totals 14 residues. CDR3 nucleotides: TGTGCCAGCTCGGGGAGCTCTGGGGCCAACGTCCTGACTTTC. Protein sequence: CASSGSSGANVLTF. Using reference TRBV19 and TRBJ2-6 for the parts outside the CDR3, the full variable domain is DGGITQSPKYLFRKEGQNVTLSCEQNLNHDAMYWYRQDPGQGLRLIYYSQIVNDFQKGDIAEGYSVSREKKESFPLTVTSAQKNPTAFYLCASSGSSGANVLTFGAGSRLTVL.